This entry is about one TCR beta chain. CDR3 length: 15 amino acids. Losses at the gene ends were 11 bases for V and 4 bases for J; bases not matched to a gene: 17. CDR1 is MNHEY, CDR2 SMNVEV, per germline (reference sequence). This entry belongs to a study of T cells in tumors after PD-1 blockade. The table came from immunoSEQ multiplex PCR; TCRdb's copy has only in-frame clones and leaves some out. The table records 13,000 to 15,000 clones, about 67% of them present only once. Post-treatment squamous cell carcinoma samples were taken on average 31 days after treatment start. The sequences come from tumor tissue, collected after anti-PD-1 treatment. The receptor's source is a human donor with cutaneous squamous cell carcinoma. This sequence joins TRBV27 and TRBJ2-7; 7 bases are shared with TRBD1. The CDR3 region has the DNA TGTGCCTCGGTCCGCAGGGACAGTGGGCGATACGAGCAGTACTTC. Residues: CASVRRDSGRYEQYF.